The 18 T cell receptor beta chains listed next were all sequenced from one sample in a study of T cells in Graves' hyperthyroidism and ophthalmopathy. The investigators amplified TCR beta CDR3 regions from RNA transcripts. HTBI primers were the set used in a first-round RT-PCR of the TCR CDR3. MiXCR, run by TCRdb on the multiplex PCR reads, gives a single entry per CDR3 protein. The sample carries almost 600,000 distinct CDR3 sequences, approximately 13% recorded once. Sequences were obtained from blood. The source is a woman younger than 45 with Graves' hyperthyroidism that later progressed to Graves' ophthalmopathy.

This clonotype showed up many times. V usage is TRBV12-3 or TRBV12-4 and J usage is TRBJ2-7; tentatively, D is TRBD1 or TRBD2 (5 bases each). This CDR3 is 13 amino acids long. V shed 3 bases and J shed 7 bases, with 13 bases lying between them. The DNA for the CDR3 is TGTGCCAGCAGTTTGTTGGAGTGGGGGGAGCAGTACTTC. This codes for CASSLLEWGEQYF.

At least ten counts were recorded for this clonotype. This rearrangement joins TRBV6-5 to TRBJ1-6; D is unclear. The CDR3 is made up of 13 amino acids. Trimming removed 2 bases at V and 10 bases at J, with 9 bases between. Germline V gene sequence: CDR1 MNHEY, CDR2 SVGAGI. CDR3 sequence reads: CASSYDPRSPLHF. CDR3 sequence (DNA): TGTGCCAGCAGTTACGATCCGAGGTCACCCCTCCACTTT.

This clonotype occurred many times. The genes are TRBV7-2 and TRBJ2-7; TRBD1 might be the D (6 bases). The CDR3 is 15 residues long. Trimming took off 4 bases at V and 4 bases at J, with 17 bases between the two ends. The germline V gene has CDR1 SGHTA and CDR2 FQGNSA. CDR3 region: CASSSPGDIRYEQYF. CDR3 nucleotides: TGTGCCAGCAGCTCCCCCGGGGACATCAGGTACGAGCAGTACTTC.

This clonotype was recorded a few times. The V gene is TRBV20-1, the J gene TRBJ1-5, with 8 bases fitting TRBD1. CDR1 is DFQATT and CDR2 is SNEGSKA in the germline V gene (reference sequence). Germline trimming cut 0 bases from V and 1 base from J; bases unmatched to any gene: 5. This CDR3 is built from 16 residues. This chain's CDR3 is CSARDLRTGSNQPQHF. CDR3 in DNA: TGCAGTGCTAGAGATCTAAGGACAGGGAGCAATCAGCCCCAGCATTTT.

V is TRBV7-3 and J is TRBJ2-3; 9 bases are shared with TRBD1. CDR1 SGHTA and CDR2 FQGTGA come from the germline V gene. CDR3 size: 17 residues. V dropped 5 bases and J dropped 2; count of bases not matched to a gene: 11. CDR3 DNA: TGTGCCAGCAGCCTTTCCCCCGGGACAGGGACCACAGATACGCAGTATTTT. Translating it yields CASSLSPGTGTTDTQYF.

The rearrangement joins TRBV20-1 to TRBJ1-2, with 8 bases lining up with TRBD1. The CDR3 covers 13 residues. Germline V CDR1 and CDR2: DFQATT, SNEGSKA (reference sequence). The J segment lost 6 bases and the V segment lost 6 bases, leaving 9 bases of the junction unmatched. CDR3: CSAKETGANGYTF. DNA for the CDR3: TGCAGTGCGAAAGAGACAGGGGCAAATGGCTACACCTTC.

This clonotype was picked up many times. The chain couples TRBV12-5 to TRBJ2-1; D remains ambiguous. Trimming pared 0 bases from V and 0 bases from J, leaving 15 bases between. The CDR3 spans 18 residues. Looked up from germline, CDR1 is LGHNT and CDR2 is FRNRAP. The CDR3 DNA is TGTGCTAGTGGTTTGGTAGCTCTGACCTCGAGCTCCTACAATGAGCAGTTCTTC. Its protein product is CASGLVALTSSSYNEQFF.

This clonotype was counted many times. The CDR3 region has the DNA TGTGCCAGCTCACCGTACGCCCAAGAGACCCAGTACTTC. Its protein is CASSPYAQETQYF. The J gene is TRBJ2-5, the V gene TRBV18; D unresolved. Trimming removed 3 bases from V and 1 base from J, with 6 bases in between. Per the germline V gene, CDR1 is KGHSH and CDR2 is LQKENI. The length of the CDR3 is 13 residues.

This clonotype was counted between two and nine times. The V call is TRBV7-9, the J call TRBJ2-7, with a possible D match to TRBD2 (5 bases). V lost 1 base, J lost 5 bases, and 15 bases lay in between. CDR1 and CDR2 from the germline V gene are SEHNR and FQNEAQ (reference sequence). This CDR3 region has 15 residues. CDR3 protein: CASSLDWGDGNEQYF. The CDR3 coding sequence is TGTGCCAGCAGCTTAGATTGGGGAGACGGAAACGAGCAGTACTTC. Full variable domain (outside the CDR3, taken from reference TRBV7-9 and TRBJ2-7): DTGVSQNPRHKITKRGQNVTFRCDPISEHNRLYWYRQTLGQGPEFLTYFQNEAQLEKSRLLSDRFSAERPKGSFSTLEIQRTEQGDSAMYLCASSLDWGDGNEQYFGPGTRLTVT.

This clonotype was counted many times. V gene TRBV5-1 combines with J gene TRBJ1-1; possibly TRBD1 for D (5 bases). The CDR3 contains 14 residues. Germline CDR1 reads SGHRS; CDR2 reads YFSETQ. Trimming cost V 5 bases and J 0 bases, with 11 bases left between them. The CDR3 region has the DNA TGCGCCAGCAGAGACAGCTCGGTGAACACTGAAGCTTTCTTT. Translating it yields CASRDSSVNTEAFF.

The chain recombines TRBV12-3 or TRBV12-4 with TRBJ2-6; a weak D match, TRBD1 (6 bases). CDR3 length: 14 residues. V was clipped by 6 bases and J by 1 base, with 7 bases between them. For the CDR3, the DNA is TGTGCCAGCAGAGACAGGTCTGGGGCCAACGTCCTGACTTTC. Protein product: CASRDRSGANVLTF.

This clonotype came up many times. The V and J genes are TRBV18 and TRBJ2-1; D uncertain. The V and J ends lost 0 bases and 0 bases respectively, with 6 bases between them. Germline-derived CDR1 and CDR2 are KGHSH and LQKENI. CDR3 length equals 15 residues. CDR3 amino acids: CASSPPRRSYNEQFF. CDR3 bases: TGTGCCAGCTCACCACCGCGGCGCTCCTACAATGAGCAGTTCTTC.

This clonotype was seen at least ten times. The chain is built from TRBV7-2 and TRBJ2-3; D unclear. This CDR3 comprises 11 residues. Deletions cut 4 bases from V and 10 bases from J, with 9 bases between. Germline CDR1 and CDR2: SGHTA and FQGNSA. The CDR3 sequence: CASSSSEAQYF. CDR3 DNA sequence: TGTGCCAGCAGCTCCTCTGAGGCGCAGTATTTT.

The chain is built from TRBV20-1 and TRBJ2-1; D is perhaps TRBD1 (6 bases). The CDR3 is made up of 14 amino acids. The ends were cut back, 6 bases at V and 9 bases at J, with 21 bases in the middle. Germline CDR1 is DFQATT and CDR2 is SNEGSKA (reference sequence). For the CDR3, the DNA is TGCAGTGCAACCGACAGGCGCCCGTTTGTTGAGCAGTTCTTC. As protein: CSATDRRPFVEQFF.

Turning to this clonotype: A much larger clone sits a single nucleotide away, making a read error possible. V gene TRBV5-1 combines with J gene TRBJ2-7; D may be TRBD1 (5 bases). CDR1 is SGHRS, CDR2 YFSETQ, per germline. CDR3 length equals 15 residues. The CDR3 reads CANSFYGQGSDEQYF. CDR3 sequence (DNA): TGCGCCAACAGCTTCTATGGGCAGGGCAGTGACGAGCAGTACTTC.

Regarding this clonotype: The germline gene is not matched at one end of the junction; a read error may be the cause. The V and J genes are TRBV4-1 and TRBJ2-6; 9 bases agree with TRBD2. This CDR3 is 14 amino acids long. Germline V lookup: CDR1 MGHRA, CDR2 YSYEKL. In nucleotides, the CDR3 is TGCGCCAGCAGCCAAGAGGTACGGCGGGAGGGTCCTACCTTC. Its translation is CASSQEVRREGPTF.

This clonotype came up many times. This chain joins TRBV29-1 and TRBJ2-3; D unresolved. The CDR3 is 13 amino acids. Germline V gene data show CDR1 as SQVTM and CDR2 as ANQGSEA. Trimming took off 4 bases at V and 0 bases at J, with 8 bases between the two ends. The CDR3 loop reads CSVAHESTDTQYF. CDR3 sequence (DNA): TGCAGCGTTGCCCATGAAAGCACAGATACGCAGTATTTT.

The chain joins TRBV6-2 or TRBV6-3 to TRBJ2-5; 8 nucleotides align to TRBD2. The germline CDR1 and CDR2 sequences are MNHEY and SVGEGT. The CDR3 extends over 17 amino acids. V was pared by 0 bases and J by 1 base, with 7 bases of the junction left unmatched. In nucleotides, the CDR3 is TGTGCCAGCAGTTACTCGATCCTAGCGGGCCGCCAAGAGACCCAGTACTTC. It codes for CASSYSILAGRQETQYF.